The present T cell receptor (beta chain) was sequenced within a study of T cells after yellow fever vaccination. Study-level points and caveats: Some clonotypes, a small share, were shared between CD4 and CD8 compartments. The study noted that FACS-sorted repertoires could contain abundant clonotypes contaminating from the bulk population. Post-booster samples contained most primary-vaccination clones (about 96% CD4, about 90% CD8).

TCRdb re-derived calls from the 5' RACE reads in MiXCR, one entry per CDR3 protein. The repertoire holds a few hundred thousand distinct CDR3 sequences, with approximately 6.3% as singletons. The CDR3 loop spans 13 amino acids. Trimming stripped 2 bases from V and 5 bases from J, with 10 bases between. Germline-derived CDR1 and CDR2 are MNHEY and SVGEGT. In this sample, this clonotype turned up many times. No antigen is known for it. The sequence was collected from a man in his thirties or forties who received the YFV17D yellow fever vaccine. The chain employs TRBV6-2 or TRBV6-3 and TRBJ2-7; D is unresolved. The sample was CD4+ T cells sorted from PBMCs, taken on the day of the yellow fever booster vaccination. The CDR3 reads CASSYLSPHEQYF. CDR3 DNA: TGTGCCAGCAGTTACCTGTCTCCCCACGAGCAGTACTTC.